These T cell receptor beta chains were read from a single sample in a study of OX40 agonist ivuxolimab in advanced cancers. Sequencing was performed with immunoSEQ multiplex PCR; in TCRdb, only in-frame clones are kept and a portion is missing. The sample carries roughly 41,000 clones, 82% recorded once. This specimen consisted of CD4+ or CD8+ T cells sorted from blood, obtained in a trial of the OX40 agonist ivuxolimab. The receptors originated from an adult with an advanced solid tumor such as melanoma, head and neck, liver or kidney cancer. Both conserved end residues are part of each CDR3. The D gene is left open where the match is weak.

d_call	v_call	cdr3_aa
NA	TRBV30	CAWSPNTRGTQYF
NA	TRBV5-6	CASSRDLAEQFF
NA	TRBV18	CASSPPEAANTGELFF
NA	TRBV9	CATIKTPDEQFF
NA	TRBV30	CAWSGGSGANVLTF
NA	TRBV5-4	CASSLAKGRGGTGELFF
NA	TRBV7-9	CASSLPKTEAFF
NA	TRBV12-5	CASGSLTGNEQFF
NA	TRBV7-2	CASSPDTNLGGYTF
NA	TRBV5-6	CASSFQSRISNQPQHF
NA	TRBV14	CASSQAYPGDWTDTQYF
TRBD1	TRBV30	CAWSVADRVPEKLFF
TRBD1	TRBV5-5	CASSFWDRGNTEAFF
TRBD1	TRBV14	CASSQLTGTGTDSSYEQYF
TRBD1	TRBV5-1	CASSLWQGVGEKLFF
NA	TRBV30	CAWSSGQGINEQFF
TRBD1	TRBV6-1	CASSEAGTGVF
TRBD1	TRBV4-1	CASSQGLRGTGELFF